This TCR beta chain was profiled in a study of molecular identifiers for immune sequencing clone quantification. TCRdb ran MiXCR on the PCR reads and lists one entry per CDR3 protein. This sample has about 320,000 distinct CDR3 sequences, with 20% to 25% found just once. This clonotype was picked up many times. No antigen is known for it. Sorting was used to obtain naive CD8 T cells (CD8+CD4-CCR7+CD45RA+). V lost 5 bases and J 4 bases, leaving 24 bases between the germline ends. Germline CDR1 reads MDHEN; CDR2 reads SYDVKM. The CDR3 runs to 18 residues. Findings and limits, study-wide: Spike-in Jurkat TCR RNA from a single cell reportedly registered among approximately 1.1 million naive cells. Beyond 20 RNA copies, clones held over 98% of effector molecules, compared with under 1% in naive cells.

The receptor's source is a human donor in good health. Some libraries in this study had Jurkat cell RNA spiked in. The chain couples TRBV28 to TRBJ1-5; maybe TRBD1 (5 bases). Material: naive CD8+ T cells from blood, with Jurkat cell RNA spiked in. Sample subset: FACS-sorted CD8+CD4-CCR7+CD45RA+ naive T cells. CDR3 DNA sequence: TGTGCCAGCAGTCTCCGGGGGGGAAGTTCTAAAGGAAATCAGCCCCAGCATTTT. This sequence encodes CASSLRGGSSKGNQPQHF.